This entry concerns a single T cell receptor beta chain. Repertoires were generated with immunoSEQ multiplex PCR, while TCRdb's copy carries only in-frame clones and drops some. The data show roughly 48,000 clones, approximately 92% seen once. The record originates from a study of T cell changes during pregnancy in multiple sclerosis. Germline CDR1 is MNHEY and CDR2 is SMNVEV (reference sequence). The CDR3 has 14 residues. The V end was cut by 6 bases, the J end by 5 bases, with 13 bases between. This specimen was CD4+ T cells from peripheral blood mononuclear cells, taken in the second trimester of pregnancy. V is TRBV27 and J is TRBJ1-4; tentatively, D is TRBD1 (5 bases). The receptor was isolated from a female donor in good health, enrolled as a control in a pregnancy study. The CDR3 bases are TGTGCCAGCAGGGAGGAGGGGATCAATGAAAAACTGTTTTTT. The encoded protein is CASREEGINEKLFF.